This note documents a single T cell receptor (beta chain) sequence. RNA served as the template for amplifying TCR beta CDR3 regions. RT-PCR with HTBI primers came first, then second-round multiplex PCR. Via MiXCR, TCRdb re-called the multiplex PCR reads, giving one row per CDR3 protein. The data contain around 1,200,000 distinct CDR3 sequences, 35% to 40% of them singletons. This entry comes from a study of Graves' ophthalmopathy and Graves' hyperthyroidism. CDR1 is SGHNT, CDR2 YYREEE, per germline (reference sequence). V lost 8 bases and J 6 bases, leaving 10 bases between the germline ends. The CDR3 consists of 11 residues.

This sequence joins TRBV5-4 and TRBJ2-3; no clear D gene. This receptor was obtained from an adult man with Graves' hyperthyroidism. Sequenced sample: peripheral blood or thyroid tissue (not recorded which). The CDR3 here is CASRGQDTQYF. Written as DNA, the CDR3 is TGTGCCAGTCGCGGCCAGGATACGCAGTATTTT.